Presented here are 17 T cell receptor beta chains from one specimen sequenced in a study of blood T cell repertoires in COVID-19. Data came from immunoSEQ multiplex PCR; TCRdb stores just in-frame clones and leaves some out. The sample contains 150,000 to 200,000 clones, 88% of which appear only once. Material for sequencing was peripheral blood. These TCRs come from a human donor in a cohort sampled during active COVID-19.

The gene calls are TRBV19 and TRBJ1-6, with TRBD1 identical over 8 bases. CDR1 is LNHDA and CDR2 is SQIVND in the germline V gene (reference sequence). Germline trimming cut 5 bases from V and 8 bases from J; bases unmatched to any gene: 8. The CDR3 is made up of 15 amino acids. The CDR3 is CASSLGQARYSPLHF. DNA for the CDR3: TGTGCCAGTAGTTTGGGACAGGCGCGGTATTCACCCCTCCACTTT.

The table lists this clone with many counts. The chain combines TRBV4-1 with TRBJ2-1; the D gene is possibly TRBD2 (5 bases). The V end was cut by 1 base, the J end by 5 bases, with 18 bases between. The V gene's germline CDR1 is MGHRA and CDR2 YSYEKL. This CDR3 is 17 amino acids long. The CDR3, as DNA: TGCGCCAGCAGCCAAGTGACGGACTTCCCAAGTAACAATGAGCAGTTCTTC. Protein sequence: CASSQVTDFPSNNEQFF.

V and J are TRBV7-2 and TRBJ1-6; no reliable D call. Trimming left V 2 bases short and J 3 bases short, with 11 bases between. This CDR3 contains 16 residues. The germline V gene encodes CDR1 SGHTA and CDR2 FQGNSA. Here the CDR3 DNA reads TGTGCCAGCAGCTTATCGCATCTTAGCTATAATTCACCCCTCCACTTT. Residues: CASSLSHLSYNSPLHF.

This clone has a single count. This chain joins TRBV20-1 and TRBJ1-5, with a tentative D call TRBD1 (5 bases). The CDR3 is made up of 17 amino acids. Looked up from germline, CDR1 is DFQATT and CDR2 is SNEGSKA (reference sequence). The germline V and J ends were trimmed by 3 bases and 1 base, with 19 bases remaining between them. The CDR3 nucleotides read TGCAGTGCTAGTGGGGCAAGCAGGGCAAACAGCAATCAGCCCCAGCATTTT. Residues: CSASGASRANSNQPQHF.

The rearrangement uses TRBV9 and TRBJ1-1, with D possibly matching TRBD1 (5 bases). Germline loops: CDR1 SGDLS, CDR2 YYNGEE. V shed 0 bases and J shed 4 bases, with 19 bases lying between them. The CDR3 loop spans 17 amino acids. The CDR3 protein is CASSVVGGGLGGTEAFF. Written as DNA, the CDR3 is TGTGCCAGCAGCGTAGTGGGGGGTGGCTTAGGAGGCACTGAAGCTTTCTTT.

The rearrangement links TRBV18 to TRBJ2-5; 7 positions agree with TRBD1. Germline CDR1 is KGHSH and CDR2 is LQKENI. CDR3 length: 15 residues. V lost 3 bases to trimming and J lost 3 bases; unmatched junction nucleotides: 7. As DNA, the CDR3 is TGTGCCAGCTCACCTAACTGGGACAGCAAAGAGACCCAGTACTTC. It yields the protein CASSPNWDSKETQYF.

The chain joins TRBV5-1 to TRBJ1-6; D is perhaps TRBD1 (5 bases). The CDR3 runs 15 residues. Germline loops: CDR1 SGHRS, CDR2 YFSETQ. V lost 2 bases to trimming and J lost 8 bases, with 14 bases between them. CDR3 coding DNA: TGCGCCAGCAGCTTACGTGACAGTAGGGATTCACCCCTCCACTTT. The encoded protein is CASSLRDSRDSPLHF.

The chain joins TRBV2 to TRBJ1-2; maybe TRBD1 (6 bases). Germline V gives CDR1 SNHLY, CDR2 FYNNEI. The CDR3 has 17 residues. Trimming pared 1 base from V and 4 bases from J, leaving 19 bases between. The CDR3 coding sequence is TGTGCCAGCAGTGAAGGGACAGTGAGTCTAAGATCCTATGGCTACACCTTC. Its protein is CASSEGTVSLRSYGYTF.

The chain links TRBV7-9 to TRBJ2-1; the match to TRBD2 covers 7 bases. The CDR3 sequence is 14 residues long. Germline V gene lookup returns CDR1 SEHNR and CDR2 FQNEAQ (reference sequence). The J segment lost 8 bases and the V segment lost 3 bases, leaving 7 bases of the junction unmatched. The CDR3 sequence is CASSFGLGLDEQFF. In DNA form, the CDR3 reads TGTGCCAGCAGCTTCGGACTAGGCCTCGATGAGCAGTTCTTC.

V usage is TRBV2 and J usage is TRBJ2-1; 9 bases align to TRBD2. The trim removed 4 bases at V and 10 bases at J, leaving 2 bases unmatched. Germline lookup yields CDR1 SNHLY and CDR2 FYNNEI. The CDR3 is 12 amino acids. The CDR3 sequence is CASSGAGGEQFF. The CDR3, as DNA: TGTGCCAGCAGTGGGGCGGGAGGGGAGCAGTTCTTC.

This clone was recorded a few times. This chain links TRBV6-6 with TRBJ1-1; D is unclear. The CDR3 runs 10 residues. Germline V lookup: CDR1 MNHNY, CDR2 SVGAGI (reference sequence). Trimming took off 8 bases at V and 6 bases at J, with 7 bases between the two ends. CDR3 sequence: CASYSAEAFF. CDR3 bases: TGTGCCAGCTATAGCGCTGAAGCTTTCTTT.

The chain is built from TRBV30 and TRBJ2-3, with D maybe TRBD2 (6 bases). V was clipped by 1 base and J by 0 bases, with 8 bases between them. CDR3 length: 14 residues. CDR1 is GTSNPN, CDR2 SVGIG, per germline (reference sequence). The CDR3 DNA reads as TGTGCCTGGAGTGGGGGAGGTAGCACAGATACGCAGTATTTT. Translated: CAWSGGGSTDTQYF.

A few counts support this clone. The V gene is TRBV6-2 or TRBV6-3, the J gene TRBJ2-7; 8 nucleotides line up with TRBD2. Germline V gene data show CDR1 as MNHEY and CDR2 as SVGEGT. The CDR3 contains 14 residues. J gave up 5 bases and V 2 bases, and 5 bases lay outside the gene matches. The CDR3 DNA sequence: TGTGCCAGCAGTTACCGGGAGGGCGGAAACGAGCAGTACTTC. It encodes CASSYREGGNEQYF.

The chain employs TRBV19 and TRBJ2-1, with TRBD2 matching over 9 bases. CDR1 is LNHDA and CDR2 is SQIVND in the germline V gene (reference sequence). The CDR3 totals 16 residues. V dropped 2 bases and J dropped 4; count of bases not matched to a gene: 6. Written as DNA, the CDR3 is TGTGCCAGTAGTATAAGGGGACTAGCTCTATACAATGAGCAGTTCTTC. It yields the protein CASSIRGLALYNEQFF.

The CDR3 nucleotides are TGCGCCAGCAGCTTGGATGGTCCTCCAGGGGCCCCCCTCTACGAGCAGTACTTC. It is translated as CASSLDGPPGAPLYEQYF. The V call is TRBV5-1, the J call TRBJ2-7; D perhaps matches TRBD1 (6 bases). V was pared by 0 bases and J by 3 bases, with 22 bases between. The V gene's germline CDR1 is SGHRS and CDR2 YFSETQ. The CDR3 totals 18 residues.

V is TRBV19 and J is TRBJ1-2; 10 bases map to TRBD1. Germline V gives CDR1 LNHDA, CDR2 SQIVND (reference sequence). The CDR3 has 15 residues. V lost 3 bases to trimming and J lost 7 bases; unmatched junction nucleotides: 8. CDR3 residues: CASSIRDRGFGGYTF. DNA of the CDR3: TGTGCCAGTAGTATCCGGGACAGGGGATTCGGTGGCTACACCTTC.

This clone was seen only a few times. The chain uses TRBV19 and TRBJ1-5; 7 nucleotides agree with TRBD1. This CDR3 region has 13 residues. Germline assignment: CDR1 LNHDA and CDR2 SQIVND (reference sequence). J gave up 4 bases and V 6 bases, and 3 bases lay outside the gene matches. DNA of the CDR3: TGTGCCAGTAGGGCGGACAGGAATCAGCCCCAGCATTTT. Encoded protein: CASRADRNQPQHF.